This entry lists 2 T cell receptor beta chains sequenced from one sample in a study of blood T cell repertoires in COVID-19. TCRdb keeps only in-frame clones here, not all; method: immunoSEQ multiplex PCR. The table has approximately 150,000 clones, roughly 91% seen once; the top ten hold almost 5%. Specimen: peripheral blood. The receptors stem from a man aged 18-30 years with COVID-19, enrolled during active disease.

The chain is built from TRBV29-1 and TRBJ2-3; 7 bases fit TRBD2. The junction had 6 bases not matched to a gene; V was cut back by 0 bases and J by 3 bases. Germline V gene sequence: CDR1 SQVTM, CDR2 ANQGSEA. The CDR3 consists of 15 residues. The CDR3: CSVEDRGGRTDTQYF. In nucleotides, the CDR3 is TGCAGCGTTGAAGATCGGGGCGGGAGAACAGATACGCAGTATTTT.

CDR3 sequence: CATSAGSTEAFF. The CDR3 region has the DNA TGTGCCACCAGTGCAGGATCCACTGAAGCTTTCTTT. The chain joins TRBV24-1 to TRBJ1-1; D ambiguous. Germline V gene sequence: CDR1 KGHDR, CDR2 SFDVKD. V lost 5 bases to trimming and J lost 4 bases, with 7 bases between them. This CDR3 has 12 residues.